A selection of T cell receptor beta chains follows, all from one sample in a study of blood T cells in healthy people across ages. TCRdb reanalysed the 5' RACE reads using MiXCR and keeps one entry per CDR3 protein. The sample lists about 840,000 distinct CDR3 sequences; under 35% were seen once. The sample was also reused in another study, on T cells of mothers and their children.

The sequenced sample consisted of blood. The receptors derive from a middle-aged woman in good health. The CDR3 runs from the conserved cysteine through the conserved F or W. A D gene is named only where the DNA matches it firmly. Clone size is not always given. Where it is, it says once, few, many or a class for expanded clones.

>TRBJ2-3|TRBV20-1|TRBD2|NA
TGCAGTGCTATATCTCTAGCGGGGGAGAACACAGATACGCAGTATTTT
CSAISLAGENTDTQYF
>TRBJ1-1|TRBV11-2|TRBD1|NA
TGTGCCAGCAGCCGACAGGGACGCGGACGCATGAACACTGAAGCTTTCTTT
CASSRQGRGRMNTEAFF
>TRBJ1-5|TRBV28|NA|NA
TGTGCCAGCAGGTTGGGGCGGGGGGCTCAGCCCCAGCATTTT
CASRLGRGAQPQHF
>TRBJ2-1|TRBV12-3/TRBV12-4|TRBD1|NA
TGTGCCAGCAGCCGCCCGGACAGGGATGTTCACAATGAGCAGTTCTTC
CASSRPDRDVHNEQFF
>TRBJ1-1|TRBV9|NA|few
TGTGCCAGCAGCATAGACAGTTTAACTGAAGCTTTCTTT
CASSIDSLTEAFF
>TRBJ1-5|TRBV6-1|NA|NA
TGTGCCAGCAGTGGGAATCAGCCCCAGCATTTT
CASSGNQPQHF
>TRBJ1-2|TRBV4-3|NA|many
TGCGCCAGCAGCCAAACAGCTGCGGATGGCTACACCTTC
CASSQTAADGYTF
>TRBJ1-1|TRBV4-2|NA|few
TGTGCCAGCATCCAGACAGACACCACTGAAGCTTTCTTT
CASIQTDTTEAFF
>TRBJ1-6|TRBV20-1|TRBD1|NA
TGCAGTACACCCGGACAGGGGCTCAATTCACCCCTCCACTTT
CSTPGQGLNSPLHF
>TRBJ2-7|TRBV20-1|NA|NA
TGCAGTGCTAGCGGAACAGGGAATGTGTACGAGCAGTACTTC
CSASGTGNVYEQYF
>TRBJ2-5|TRBV7-9|NA|many
TGTGCCAGCAGCCCAGGGGCGTGGGAAGAGACCCAGTACTTC
CASSPGAWEETQYF
>TRBJ2-3|TRBV27|NA|few
TGTGCCAGCAGTAATGGGGGAGCAGATACGCAGTATTTT
CASSNGGADTQYF
>TRBJ2-1|TRBV9|NA|few
TGTGCCAGCAGCGTACTGGGGGGGGGCCAAAATGAGCAGTTCTTC
CASSVLGGGQNEQFF
>TRBJ2-3|TRBV6-9|TRBD1|NA
TGTGTCAGCATCTTTGTAGCTGTAGTGGACAGGGGCACAGATACGCAGTATTTT
CVSIFVAVVDRGTDTQYF
>TRBJ1-2|TRBV20-1|NA|NA
TGCAGTGCCCTAGCCCGAATAGTTAACTATGGCTACACCTTC
CSALARIVNYGYTF
>TRBJ1-2|TRBV3-1|NA|few
TGTGCCAGCAGCCAAGGGGCGCAGTCGTATGGCTACACCTTC
CASSQGAQSYGYTF
>TRBJ2-4|TRBV28|NA|NA
TGTGCCAGCAGTCCGATAGCGGTGAGGGGAAACATTCAGTACTTC
CASSPIAVRGNIQYF
>TRBJ2-3|TRBV6-1|TRBD2|NA
TGTGCCAGCAGGAAGCGGGGGGTCACAGATACGCAGTATTTT
CASRKRGVTDTQYF
>TRBJ2-5|TRBV5-1|TRBD1|many
TGCGCCAGCACCCTCGACAGGGGAGAGACCCAGTACTTC
CASTLDRGETQYF
>TRBJ2-7|TRBV7-9|TRBD1|NA
TGTGCCAGCAGCAATAGGGGGACAGGGGACCACGAGCAGTACTTC
CASSNRGTGDHEQYF